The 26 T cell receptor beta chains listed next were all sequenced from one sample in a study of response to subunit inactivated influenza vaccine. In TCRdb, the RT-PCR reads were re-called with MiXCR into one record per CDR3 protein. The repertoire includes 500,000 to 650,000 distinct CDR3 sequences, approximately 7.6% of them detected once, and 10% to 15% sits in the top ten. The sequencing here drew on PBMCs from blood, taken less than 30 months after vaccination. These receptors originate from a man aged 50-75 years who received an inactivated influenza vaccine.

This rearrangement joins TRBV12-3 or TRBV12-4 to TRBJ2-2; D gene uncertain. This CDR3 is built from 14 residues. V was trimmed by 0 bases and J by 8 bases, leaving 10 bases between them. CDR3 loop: CASSLAHLAGELFF. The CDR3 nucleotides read TGTGCCAGCAGTTTAGCGCACCTGGCAGGGGAGCTGTTTTTT.

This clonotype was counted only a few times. CDR3 residues: CSARGDGSSYNEQFF. The CDR3 DNA follows: TGCAGTGCTAGAGGTGACGGGAGCTCCTACAATGAGCAGTTCTTC. The rearrangement links TRBV20-1 to TRBJ2-1, with D perhaps matching TRBD2 (6 bases). The CDR3 length is 15 residues. The germline CDR1 and CDR2 sequences are DFQATT and SNEGSKA (reference sequence). Trimming took 1 base from V and 0 from J, leaving 10 bases between them.

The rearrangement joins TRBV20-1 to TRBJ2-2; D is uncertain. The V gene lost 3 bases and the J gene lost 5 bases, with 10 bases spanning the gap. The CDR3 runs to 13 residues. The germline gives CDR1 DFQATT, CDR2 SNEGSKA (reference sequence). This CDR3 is CSASLWGTGELFF. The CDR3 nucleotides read TGCAGTGCTAGTCTCTGGGGTACCGGGGAGCTGTTTTTT.

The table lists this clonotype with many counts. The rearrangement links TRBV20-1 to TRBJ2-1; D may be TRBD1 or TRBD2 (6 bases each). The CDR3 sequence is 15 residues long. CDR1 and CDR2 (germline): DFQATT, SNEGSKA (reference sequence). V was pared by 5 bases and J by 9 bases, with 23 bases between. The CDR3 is CSAPDGGGWGSEQFF. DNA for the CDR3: TGCAGTGCTCCAGACGGGGGCGGCTGGGGTAGTGAGCAGTTCTTC.

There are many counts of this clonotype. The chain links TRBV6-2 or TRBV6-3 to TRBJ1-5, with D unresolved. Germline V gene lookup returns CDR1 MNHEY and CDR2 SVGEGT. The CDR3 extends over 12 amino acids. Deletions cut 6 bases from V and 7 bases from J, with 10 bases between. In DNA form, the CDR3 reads TGTGCCAGCAGCACCTCTGGACAGCCCCAGCATTTT. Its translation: CASSTSGQPQHF.

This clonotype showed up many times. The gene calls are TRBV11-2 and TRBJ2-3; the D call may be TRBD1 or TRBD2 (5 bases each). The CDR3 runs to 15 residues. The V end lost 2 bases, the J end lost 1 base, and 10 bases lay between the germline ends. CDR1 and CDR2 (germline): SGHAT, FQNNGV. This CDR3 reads CASSLTGLRTDTQYF. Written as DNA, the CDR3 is TGTGCCAGCAGCTTAACAGGACTGCGCACAGATACGCAGTATTTT.

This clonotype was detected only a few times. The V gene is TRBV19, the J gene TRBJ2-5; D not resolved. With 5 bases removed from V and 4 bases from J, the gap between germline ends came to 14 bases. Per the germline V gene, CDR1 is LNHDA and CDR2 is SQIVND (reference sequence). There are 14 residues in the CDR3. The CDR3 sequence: CASSPMNGGETQYF. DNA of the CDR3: TGTGCCAGTAGTCCCATGAATGGTGGAGAGACCCAGTACTTC.

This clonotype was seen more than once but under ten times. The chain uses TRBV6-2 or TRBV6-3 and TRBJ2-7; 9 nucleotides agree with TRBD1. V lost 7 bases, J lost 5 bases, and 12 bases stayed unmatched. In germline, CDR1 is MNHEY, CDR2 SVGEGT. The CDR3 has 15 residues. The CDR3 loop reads CASITGTGIFHEQYF. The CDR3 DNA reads TGTGCCAGCATTACCGGGACAGGGATTTTCCACGAGCAGTACTTC.

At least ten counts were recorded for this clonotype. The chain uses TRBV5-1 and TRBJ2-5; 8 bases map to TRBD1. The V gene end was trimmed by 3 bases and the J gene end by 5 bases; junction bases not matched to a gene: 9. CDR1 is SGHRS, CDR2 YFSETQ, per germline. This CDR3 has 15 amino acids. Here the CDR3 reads CASSWGTGRGETQYF. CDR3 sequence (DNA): TGCGCCAGCAGCTGGGGGACAGGCCGAGGGGAGACCCAGTACTTC. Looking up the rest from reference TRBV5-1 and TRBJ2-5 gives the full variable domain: KAGVTQTPRYLIKTRGQQVTLSCSPISGHRSVSWYQQTPGQGLQFLFEYFSETQRNKGNFPGRFSGRQFSNSRSEMNVSTLELGDSALYLCASSWGTGRGETQYFGPGTRLLVL.

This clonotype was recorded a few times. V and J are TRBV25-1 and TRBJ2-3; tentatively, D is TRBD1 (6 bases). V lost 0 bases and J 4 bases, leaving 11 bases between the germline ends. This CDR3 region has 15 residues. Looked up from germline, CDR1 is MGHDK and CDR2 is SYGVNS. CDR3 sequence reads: CASSEYTNRADTQYF. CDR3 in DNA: TGTGCCAGCAGTGAATACACCAACAGGGCAGATACGCAGTATTTT. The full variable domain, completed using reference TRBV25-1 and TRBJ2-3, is EADIYQTPRYLVIGTGKKITLECSQTMGHDKMYWYQQDPGMELHLIHYSYGVNSTEKGDLSSESTVSRIRTEHFPLTLESARPSHTSQYLCASSEYTNRADTQYFGPGTRLTVL.

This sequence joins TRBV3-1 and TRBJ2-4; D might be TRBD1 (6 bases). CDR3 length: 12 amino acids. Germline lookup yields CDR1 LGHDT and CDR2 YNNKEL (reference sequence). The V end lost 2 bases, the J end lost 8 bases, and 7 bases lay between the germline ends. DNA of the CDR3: TGTGCCAGCAGCCAAACAGGGTACATTCAGTACTTC. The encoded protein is CASSQTGYIQYF.

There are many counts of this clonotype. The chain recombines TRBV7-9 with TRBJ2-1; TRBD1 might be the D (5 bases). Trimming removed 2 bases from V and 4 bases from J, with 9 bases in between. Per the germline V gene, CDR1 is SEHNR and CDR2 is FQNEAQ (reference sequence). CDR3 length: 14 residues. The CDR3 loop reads CASSLRSGYNEQFF. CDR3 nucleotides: TGTGCCAGCAGCTTAAGGTCAGGGTACAATGAGCAGTTCTTC.

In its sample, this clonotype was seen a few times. Written as DNA, the CDR3 is TGCGCCAGCAGCCAAGTAGCGGGATGGGGGTTGGTTGCCAAAAACATTCAGTACTTC. As protein: CASSQVAGWGLVAKNIQYF. V is TRBV4-3 and J is TRBJ2-4; 8 nucleotides align to TRBD2. In germline, CDR1 is LGHNA, CDR2 YSLEER. J gave up 1 base and V 1 base, and 12 bases lay outside the gene matches. This CDR3 is built from 19 residues.

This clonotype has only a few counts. CDR3 coding DNA: TGTGCCAGCAGCTTAGCGCGGGTTAGCAATCAGCCCCAGCATTTT. Translation gives CASSLARVSNQPQHF. The chain recombines TRBV7-8 with TRBJ1-5; D is unclear. The germline CDR1 and CDR2 sequences are SGHVS and FQNEAQ. The CDR3 runs to 15 residues. Trimming left V 0 bases short and J 0 bases short, with 6 bases between.

CDR3 coding DNA: TGTGCCAGCAGCTTAAGTTGGGCGATTCAAGAGACCCAGTACTTC. Its translation is CASSLSWAIQETQYF. The chain couples TRBV7-9 to TRBJ2-5; D not certain. Germline loops: CDR1 SEHNR, CDR2 FQNEAQ (reference sequence). This CDR3 comprises 15 residues. Trimming left V 2 bases short and J 2 bases short, with 12 bases between. Using reference TRBV7-9 and TRBJ2-5 for the parts outside the CDR3, the full variable domain is DTGVSQNPRHKITKRGQNVTFRCDPISEHNRLYWYRQTLGQGPEFLTYFQNEAQLEKSRLLSDRFSAERPKGSFSTLEIQRTEQGDSAMYLCASSLSWAIQETQYFGPGTRLLVL.

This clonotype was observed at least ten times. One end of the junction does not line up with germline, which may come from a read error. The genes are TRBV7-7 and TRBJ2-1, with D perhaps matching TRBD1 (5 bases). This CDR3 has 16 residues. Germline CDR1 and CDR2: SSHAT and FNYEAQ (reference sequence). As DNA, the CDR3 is TGTGCTAGCAGCCCCGGGCAGGGCGGATCATACAATGAGCAGTTCTTC. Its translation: CASSPGQGGSYNEQFF.

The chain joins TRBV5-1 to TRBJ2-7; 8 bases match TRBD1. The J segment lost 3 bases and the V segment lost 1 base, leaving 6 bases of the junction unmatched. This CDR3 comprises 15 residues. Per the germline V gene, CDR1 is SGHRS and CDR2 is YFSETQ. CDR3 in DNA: TGCGCCAGCAGCTTGTTAACAGGGGGTGGCTACGAGCAGTACTTC. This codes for CASSLLTGGGYEQYF.

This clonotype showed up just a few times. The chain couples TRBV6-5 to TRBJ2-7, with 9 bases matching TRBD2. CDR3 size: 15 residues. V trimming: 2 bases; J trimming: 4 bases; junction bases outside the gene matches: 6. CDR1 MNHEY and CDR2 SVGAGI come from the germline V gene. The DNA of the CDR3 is TGTGCCAGCAGTTACCGCGGGAGGGAGGAGTACGAGCAGTACTTC. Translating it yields CASSYRGREEYEQYF.

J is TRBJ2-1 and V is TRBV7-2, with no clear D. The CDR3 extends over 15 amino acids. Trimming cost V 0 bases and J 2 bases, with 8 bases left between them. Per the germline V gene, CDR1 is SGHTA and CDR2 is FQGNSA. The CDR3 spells CASSLAYRAYNEQFF. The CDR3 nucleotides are TGTGCCAGCAGCTTAGCTTATCGGGCCTACAATGAGCAGTTCTTC.

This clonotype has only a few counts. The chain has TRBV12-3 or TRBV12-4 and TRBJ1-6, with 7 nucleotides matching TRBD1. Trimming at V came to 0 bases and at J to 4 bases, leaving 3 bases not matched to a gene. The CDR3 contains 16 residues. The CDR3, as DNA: TGTGCCAGCAGTTTAGCGAGGGGGCGTTATAATTCACCCCTCCACTTT. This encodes CASSLARGRYNSPLHF.

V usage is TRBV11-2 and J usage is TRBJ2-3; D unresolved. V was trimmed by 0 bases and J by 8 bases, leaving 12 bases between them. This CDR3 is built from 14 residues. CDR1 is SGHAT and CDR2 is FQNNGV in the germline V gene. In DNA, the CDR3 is TGTGCCAGCAGCTTAGATTTTGCGCGAAGTACGCAGTATTTT. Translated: CASSLDFARSTQYF. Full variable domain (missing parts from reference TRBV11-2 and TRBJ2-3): EAGVAQSPRYKIIEKRQSVAFWCNPISGHATLYWYQQILGQGPKLLIQFQNNGVVDDSQLPKDRFSAERLKGVDSTLKIQPAKLEDSAVYLCASSLDFARSTQYFGPGTRLTVL.

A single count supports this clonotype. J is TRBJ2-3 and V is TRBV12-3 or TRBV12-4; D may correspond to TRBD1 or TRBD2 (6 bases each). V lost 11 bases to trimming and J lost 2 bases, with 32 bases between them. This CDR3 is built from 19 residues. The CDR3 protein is CALRSSLGGSASFTDTQYF. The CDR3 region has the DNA TGTGCCCTCAGATCCTCGTTGGGGGGCAGCGCTTCCTTCACAGATACGCAGTATTTT.

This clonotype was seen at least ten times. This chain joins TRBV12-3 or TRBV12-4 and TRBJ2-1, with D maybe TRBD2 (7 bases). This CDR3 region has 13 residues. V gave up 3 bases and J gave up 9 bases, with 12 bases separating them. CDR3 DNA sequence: TGTGCCAGCAGTTTGGGGGGGGGCAGTGAGCAGTTCTTC. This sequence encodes CASSLGGGSEQFF.

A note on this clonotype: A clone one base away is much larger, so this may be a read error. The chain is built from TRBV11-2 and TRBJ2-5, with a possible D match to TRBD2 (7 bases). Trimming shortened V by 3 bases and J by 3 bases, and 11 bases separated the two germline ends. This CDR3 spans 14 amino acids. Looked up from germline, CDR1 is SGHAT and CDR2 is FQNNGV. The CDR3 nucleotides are TGTGCCAGCAGCTTGGGGGGGGGCAAAGAGACCCAGTACTTC. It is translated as CASSLGGGKETQYF.

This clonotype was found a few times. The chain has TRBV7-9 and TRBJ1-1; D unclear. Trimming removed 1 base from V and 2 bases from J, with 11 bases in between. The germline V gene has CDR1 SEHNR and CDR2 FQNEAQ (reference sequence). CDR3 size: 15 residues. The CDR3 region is CASSLEYRTNTEAFF. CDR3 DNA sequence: TGTGCCAGCAGCTTAGAATACAGAACAAACACTGAAGCTTTCTTT.

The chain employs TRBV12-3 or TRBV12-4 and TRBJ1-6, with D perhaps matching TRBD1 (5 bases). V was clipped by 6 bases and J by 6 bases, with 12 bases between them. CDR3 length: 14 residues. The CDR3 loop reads CASRQGMGNSPLHF. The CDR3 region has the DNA TGTGCCAGCAGGCAGGGAATGGGTAATTCACCCCTCCACTTT.